Following are 6 T cell receptor beta chains from one sample sequenced in a study of blood T cell repertoires in COVID-19. TCRdb's table, derived via immunoSEQ multiplex PCR, lists solely in-frame clones and lacks some. Seen here are around 80,000 clones, about four fifths observed once, and the top ten hold 4% to 5.5%. The sample was peripheral blood. The source is a woman over 75 with active or convalescent COVID-19.

This clone was picked up a small number of times. The genes are TRBV19 and TRBJ1-5; 9 bases map to TRBD1. Germline V gene data show CDR1 as LNHDA and CDR2 as SQIVND (reference sequence). The junction had 10 bases not matched to a gene; V was cut back by 1 base and J by 0 bases. The CDR3 extends over 19 amino acids. The CDR3 DNA follows: TGTGCCAGTAGTATAGGGGGAAGTGGGACAGGGTATAGCAATCAGCCCCAGCATTTT. It encodes CASSIGGSGTGYSNQPQHF.

V usage is TRBV5-1 and J usage is TRBJ1-4, with 8 nucleotides matching TRBD1. Germline values: CDR1 SGHRS, CDR2 YFSETQ. This CDR3 is 15 amino acids long. The junction had 5 bases not matched to a gene; V was cut back by 3 bases and J by 4 bases. CDR3: CASSYGQGHNEKLFF. The DNA of the CDR3 is TGCGCCAGCAGCTACGGACAGGGCCATAATGAAAAACTGTTTTTT.

This chain joins TRBV29-1 and TRBJ2-5; tentative D call: TRBD1 (6 bases). CDR3 length: 12 residues. The V gene lost 0 bases and the J gene lost 7 bases, with 9 bases spanning the gap. The germline V gene has CDR1 SQVTM and CDR2 ANQGSEA. The CDR3 region has the DNA TGCAGCGTTGAAGATCTAGGGGGGACCCAGTACTTC. The encoded protein is CSVEDLGGTQYF.

This clone was seen only a few times. This chain uses TRBV9 with TRBJ1-2; TRBD1 agrees at 7 bases. CDR3 size: 13 residues. Unmatched junction bases numbered 8, after V lost 4 bases and J lost 8 bases. CDR1 is SGDLS and CDR2 is YYNGEE in the germline V gene. The CDR3 nucleotides read TGTGCCAGCAGCCGAGACAGGGCAGACGGCTACACCTTC. This encodes CASSRDRADGYTF.

The V call is TRBV5-6, the J call TRBJ1-1, with a weak D call TRBD1 (6 bases). CDR1 is SGHDT, CDR2 YYEEEE, per germline. Trimming cost V 3 bases and J 1 base, with 13 bases left between them. This CDR3 contains 15 residues. The CDR3 DNA reads as TGTGCCAGCAGCTCCTGGACAGTTCGGAACACTGAAGCTTTCTTT. It yields the protein CASSSWTVRNTEAFF.

The chain couples TRBV3-1 (or the pseudogene TRBV3-2) to TRBJ2-7; D is unclear. This CDR3 spans 14 amino acids. With 0 bases removed from V and 3 bases from J, the gap between germline ends came to 9 bases. Germline CDR1 and CDR2: LGHDT and YNNKEL (reference sequence). CDR3 sequence (DNA): TGTGCCAGCAGCCAAGATTTCCGACTCTACGAGCAGTACTTC. This translates into CASSQDFRLYEQYF.